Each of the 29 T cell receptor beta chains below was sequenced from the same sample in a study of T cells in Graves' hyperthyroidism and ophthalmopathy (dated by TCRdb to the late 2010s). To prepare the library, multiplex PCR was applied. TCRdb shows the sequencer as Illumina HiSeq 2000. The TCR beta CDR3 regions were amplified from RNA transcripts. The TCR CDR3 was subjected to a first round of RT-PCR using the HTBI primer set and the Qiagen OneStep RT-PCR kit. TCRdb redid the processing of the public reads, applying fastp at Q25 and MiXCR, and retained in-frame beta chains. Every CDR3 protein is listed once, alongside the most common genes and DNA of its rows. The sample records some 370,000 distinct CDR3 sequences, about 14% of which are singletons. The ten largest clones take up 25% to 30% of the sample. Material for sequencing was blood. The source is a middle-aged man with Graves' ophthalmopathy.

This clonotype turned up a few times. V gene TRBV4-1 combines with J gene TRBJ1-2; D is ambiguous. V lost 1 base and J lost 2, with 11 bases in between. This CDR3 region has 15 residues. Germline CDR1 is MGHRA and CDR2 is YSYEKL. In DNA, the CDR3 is TGCGCCAGCAGCCAAGTTTTCCCGGGGAACTATGGCTACACCTTC. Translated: CASSQVFPGNYGYTF.

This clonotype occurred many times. This CDR3 is CASGLTGLYYEQYF. The CDR3 DNA follows: TGTGCCAGCGGTTTAACAGGACTTTACTACGAGCAGTACTTC. The gene calls are TRBV5-8 and TRBJ2-7, with D tentatively TRBD1 or TRBD2 (5 bases each). This CDR3 has 14 amino acids. Germline V gene sequence: CDR1 SGHTS, CDR2 YDEGEE. Trimming removed 7 bases from V and 3 bases from J, with 17 bases in between.

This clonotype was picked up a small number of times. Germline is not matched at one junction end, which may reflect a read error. The CDR3 nucleotides are TGTGCCAGCAGCCACCTCTGGGGGGACAATGAGCAGTTCTTC. The encoded protein is CASSHLWGDNEQFF. The chain joins TRBV4-1 to TRBJ2-1, with D maybe TRBD2 (6 bases). The CDR3 covers 14 residues. In germline, CDR1 is MGHRA, CDR2 YSYEKL.

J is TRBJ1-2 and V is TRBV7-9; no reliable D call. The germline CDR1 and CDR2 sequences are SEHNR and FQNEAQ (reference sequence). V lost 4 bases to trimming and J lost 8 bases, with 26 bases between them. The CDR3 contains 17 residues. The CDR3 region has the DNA TGTGCCAGCAGCTCCCGCATCGGGTCAGCTGCAACCCAAGGCTACACCTTC. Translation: CASSSRIGSAATQGYTF.

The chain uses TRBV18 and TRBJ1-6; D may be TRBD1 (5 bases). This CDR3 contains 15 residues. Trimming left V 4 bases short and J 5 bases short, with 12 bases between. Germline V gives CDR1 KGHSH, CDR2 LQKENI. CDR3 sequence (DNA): TGTGCCAGCTCACGGGACGGACAAAATAATTCACCCCTCCACTTT. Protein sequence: CASSRDGQNNSPLHF.

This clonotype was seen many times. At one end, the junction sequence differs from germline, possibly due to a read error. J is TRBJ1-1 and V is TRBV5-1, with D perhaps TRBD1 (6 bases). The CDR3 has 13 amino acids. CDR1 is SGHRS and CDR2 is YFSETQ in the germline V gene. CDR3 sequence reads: CASSPTGNTEAFF. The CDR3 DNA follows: TGTGCCAGCTCACCGACAGGTAACACTGAAGCTTTCTTT.

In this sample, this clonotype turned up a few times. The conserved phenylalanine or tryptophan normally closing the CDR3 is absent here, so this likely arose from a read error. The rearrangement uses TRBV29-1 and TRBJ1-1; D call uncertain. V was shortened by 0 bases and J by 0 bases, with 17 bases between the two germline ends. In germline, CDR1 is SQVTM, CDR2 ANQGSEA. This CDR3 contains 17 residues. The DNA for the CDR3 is TGCAGCGTTGAAGATTTCCGGGCCGAGGGCATGAACACTGAAGCTTTCCTT. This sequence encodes CSVEDFRAEGMNTEAFL.

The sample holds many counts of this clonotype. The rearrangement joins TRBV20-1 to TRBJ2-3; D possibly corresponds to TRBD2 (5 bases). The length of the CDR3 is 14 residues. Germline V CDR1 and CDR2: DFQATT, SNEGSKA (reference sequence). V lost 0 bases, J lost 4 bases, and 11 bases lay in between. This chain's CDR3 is CSARDNRGSDTQYF. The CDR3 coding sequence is TGCAGTGCTAGAGATAATCGCGGGTCAGATACGCAGTATTTT.

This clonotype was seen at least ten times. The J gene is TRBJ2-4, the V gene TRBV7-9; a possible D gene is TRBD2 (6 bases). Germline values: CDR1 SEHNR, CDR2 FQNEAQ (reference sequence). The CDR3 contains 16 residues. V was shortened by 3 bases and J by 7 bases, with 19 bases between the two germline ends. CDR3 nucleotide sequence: TGTGCCAGCAGCTTCGGTGGGAGGCCCTGGGGGAACATTCAGTACTTC. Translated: CASSFGGRPWGNIQYF.

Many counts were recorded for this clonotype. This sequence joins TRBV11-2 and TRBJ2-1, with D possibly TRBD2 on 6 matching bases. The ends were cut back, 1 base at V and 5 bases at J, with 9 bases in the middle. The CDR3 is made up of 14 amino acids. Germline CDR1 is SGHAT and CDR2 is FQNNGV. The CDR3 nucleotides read TGTGCCAGCAGCTTAGCGGGAGTCCACAATGAGCAGTTCTTC. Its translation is CASSLAGVHNEQFF.

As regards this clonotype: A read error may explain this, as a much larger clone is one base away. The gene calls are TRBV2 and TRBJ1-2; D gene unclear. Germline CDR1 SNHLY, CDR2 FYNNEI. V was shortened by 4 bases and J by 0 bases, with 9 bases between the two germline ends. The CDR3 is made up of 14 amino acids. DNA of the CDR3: TGTGCCAGCAGTGTTGCAGCAACTAACTATGGCTACACCTTC. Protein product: CASSVAATNYGYTF.

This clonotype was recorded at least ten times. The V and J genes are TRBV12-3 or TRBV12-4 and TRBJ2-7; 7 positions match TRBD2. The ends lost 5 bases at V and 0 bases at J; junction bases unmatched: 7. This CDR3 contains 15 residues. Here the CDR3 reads CASSASGLHSYEQYF. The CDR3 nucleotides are TGTGCCAGCAGTGCTAGCGGACTCCACTCCTACGAGCAGTACTTC.

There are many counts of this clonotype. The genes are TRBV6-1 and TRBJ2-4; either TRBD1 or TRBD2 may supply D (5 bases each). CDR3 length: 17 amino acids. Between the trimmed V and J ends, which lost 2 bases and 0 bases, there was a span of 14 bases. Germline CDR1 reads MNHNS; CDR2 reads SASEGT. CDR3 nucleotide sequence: TGTGCCAGCAGTGAAATACGGGGCTTTGGAGCCAAAAACATTCAGTACTTC. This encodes CASSEIRGFGAKNIQYF.

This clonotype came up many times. Written as DNA, the CDR3 is TGTGCCAGCAGTTTAACTTTTATGGTCGGGCAGTTCTTC. This codes for CASSLTFMVGQFF. The rearrangement links TRBV12-3 or TRBV12-4 to TRBJ2-1; D gene ambiguous. There are 13 residues in the CDR3. V was trimmed by 2 bases and J by 12 bases, leaving 14 bases between them.

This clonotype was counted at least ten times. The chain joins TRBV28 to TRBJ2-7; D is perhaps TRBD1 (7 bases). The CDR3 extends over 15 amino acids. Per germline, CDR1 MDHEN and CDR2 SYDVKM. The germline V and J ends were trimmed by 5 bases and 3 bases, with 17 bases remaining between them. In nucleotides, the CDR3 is TGTGCCAGCAGTCCCCACCCCAGGGGGGTCTACGAGCAGTACTTC. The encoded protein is CASSPHPRGVYEQYF.

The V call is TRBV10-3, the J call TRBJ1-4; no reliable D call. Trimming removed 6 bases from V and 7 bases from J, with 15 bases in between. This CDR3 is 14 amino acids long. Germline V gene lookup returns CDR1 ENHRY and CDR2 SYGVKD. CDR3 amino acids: CAISSSRAGEKLFF. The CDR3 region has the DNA TGTGCCATCAGCTCTTCGAGGGCCGGTGAAAAACTGTTTTTT.

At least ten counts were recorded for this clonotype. The CDR3 here is CACSSGHYNEQFF. DNA for the CDR3: TGTGCCTGTTCTAGCGGGCATTACAATGAGCAGTTCTTC. The J gene is TRBJ2-1, the V gene TRBV30, with TRBD2 matching over 8 bases. Trimming at V came to 6 bases and at J to 4 bases, leaving 5 bases not matched to a gene. Germline V gene lookup returns CDR1 GTSNPN and CDR2 SVGIG (reference sequence). The CDR3 is 13 residues long. Looking up the rest from reference TRBV30 and TRBJ2-1 gives the full variable domain: SQTIHQWPATLVQPVGSPLSLECTVEGTSNPNLYWYRQAAGRGLQLLFYSVGIGQISSEVPQNLSASRPQDRQFILSSKKLLLSDSGFYLCACSSGHYNEQFFGPGTRLTVL.

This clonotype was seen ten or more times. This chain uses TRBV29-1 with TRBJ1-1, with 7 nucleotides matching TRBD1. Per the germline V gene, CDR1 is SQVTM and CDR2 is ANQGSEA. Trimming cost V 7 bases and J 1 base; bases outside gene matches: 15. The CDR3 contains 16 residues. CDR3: CSGWWVGGSGNTEAFF. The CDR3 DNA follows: TGCAGCGGATGGTGGGTAGGGGGCAGCGGGAACACTGAAGCTTTCTTT.

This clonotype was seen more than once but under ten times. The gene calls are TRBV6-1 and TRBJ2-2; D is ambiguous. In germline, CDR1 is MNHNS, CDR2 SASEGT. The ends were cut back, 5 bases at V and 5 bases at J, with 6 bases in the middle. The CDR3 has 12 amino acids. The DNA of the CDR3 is TGTGCCAGCAGTAAACTAACCGGGGAGCTGTTTTTT. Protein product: CASSKLTGELFF.

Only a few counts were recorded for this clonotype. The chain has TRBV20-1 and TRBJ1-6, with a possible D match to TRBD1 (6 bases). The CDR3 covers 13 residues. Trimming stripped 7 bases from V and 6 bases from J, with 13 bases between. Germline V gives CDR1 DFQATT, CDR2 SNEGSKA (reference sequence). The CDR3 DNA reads TGCAGTGTAAAGGGGGAGGGTAATTCACCCCTCCACTTT. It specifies CSVKGEGNSPLHF.

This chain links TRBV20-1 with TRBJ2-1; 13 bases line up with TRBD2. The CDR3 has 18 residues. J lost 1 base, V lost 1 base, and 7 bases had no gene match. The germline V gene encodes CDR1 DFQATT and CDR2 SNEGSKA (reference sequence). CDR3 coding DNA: TGCAGTGCTAGAGGCAGACTAGCGGGAGGCGTATCCTACAATGAGCAGTTCTTC. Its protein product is CSARGRLAGGVSYNEQFF.

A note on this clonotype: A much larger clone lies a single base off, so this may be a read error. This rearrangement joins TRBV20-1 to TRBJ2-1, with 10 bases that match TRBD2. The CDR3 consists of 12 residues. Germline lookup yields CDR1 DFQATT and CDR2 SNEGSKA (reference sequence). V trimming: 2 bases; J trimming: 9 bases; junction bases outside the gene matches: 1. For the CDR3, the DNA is TGCAGTGCTAGACTAGCGGGAGTTGAGCAGTTCTTC. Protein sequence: CSARLAGVEQFF.

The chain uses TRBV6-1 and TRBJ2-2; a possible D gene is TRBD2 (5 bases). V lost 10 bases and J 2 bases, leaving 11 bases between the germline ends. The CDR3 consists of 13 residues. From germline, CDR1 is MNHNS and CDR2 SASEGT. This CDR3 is CATKEGNTGELFF. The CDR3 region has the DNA TGTGCCACCAAAGAGGGCAACACCGGGGAGCTGTTTTTT.

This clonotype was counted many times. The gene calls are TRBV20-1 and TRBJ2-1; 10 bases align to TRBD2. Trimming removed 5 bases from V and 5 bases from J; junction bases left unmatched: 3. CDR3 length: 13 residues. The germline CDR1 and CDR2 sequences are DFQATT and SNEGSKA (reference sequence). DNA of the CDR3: TGCAGTGCTGGGACTAGCGCCAACAATGAGCAGTTCTTC. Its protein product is CSAGTSANNEQFF.

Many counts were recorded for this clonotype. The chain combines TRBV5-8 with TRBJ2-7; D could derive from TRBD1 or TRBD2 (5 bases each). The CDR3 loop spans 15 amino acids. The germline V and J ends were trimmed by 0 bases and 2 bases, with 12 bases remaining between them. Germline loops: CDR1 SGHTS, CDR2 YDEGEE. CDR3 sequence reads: CASSLDPGPTYEQYF. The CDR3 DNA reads TGTGCCAGCAGCTTGGATCCGGGACCCACCTACGAGCAGTACTTC.

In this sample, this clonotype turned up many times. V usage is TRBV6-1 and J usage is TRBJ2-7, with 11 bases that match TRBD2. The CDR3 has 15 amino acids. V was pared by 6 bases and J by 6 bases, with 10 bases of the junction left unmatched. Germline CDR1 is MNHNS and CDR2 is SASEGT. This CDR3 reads CASSLGGTSGTEQYF. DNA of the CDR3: TGTGCCAGCAGCCTAGGAGGGACTAGCGGAACCGAGCAGTACTTC.

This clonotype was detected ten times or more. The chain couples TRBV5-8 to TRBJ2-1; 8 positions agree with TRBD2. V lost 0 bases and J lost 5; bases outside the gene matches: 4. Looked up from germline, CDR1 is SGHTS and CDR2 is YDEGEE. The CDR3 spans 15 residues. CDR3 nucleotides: TGTGCCAGCAGCTTGGATCTAGCGGGCAACAATGAGCAGTTCTTC. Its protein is CASSLDLAGNNEQFF.

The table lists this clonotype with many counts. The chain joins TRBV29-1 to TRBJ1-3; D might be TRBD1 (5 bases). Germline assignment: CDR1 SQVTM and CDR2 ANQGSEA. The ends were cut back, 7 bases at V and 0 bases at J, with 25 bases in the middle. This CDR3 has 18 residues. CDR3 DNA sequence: TGCAGCGCAGCCCCGGGACCGGCAAAATCCCTCTCTGGAAACACCATATATTTT. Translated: CSAAPGPAKSLSGNTIYF.

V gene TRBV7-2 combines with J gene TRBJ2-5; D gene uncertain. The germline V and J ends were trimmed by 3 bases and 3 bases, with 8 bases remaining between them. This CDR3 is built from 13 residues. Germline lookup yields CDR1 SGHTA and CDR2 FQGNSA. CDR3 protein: CASSFSTKETQYF. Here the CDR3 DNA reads TGTGCCAGCAGCTTTTCCACCAAAGAGACCCAGTACTTC.